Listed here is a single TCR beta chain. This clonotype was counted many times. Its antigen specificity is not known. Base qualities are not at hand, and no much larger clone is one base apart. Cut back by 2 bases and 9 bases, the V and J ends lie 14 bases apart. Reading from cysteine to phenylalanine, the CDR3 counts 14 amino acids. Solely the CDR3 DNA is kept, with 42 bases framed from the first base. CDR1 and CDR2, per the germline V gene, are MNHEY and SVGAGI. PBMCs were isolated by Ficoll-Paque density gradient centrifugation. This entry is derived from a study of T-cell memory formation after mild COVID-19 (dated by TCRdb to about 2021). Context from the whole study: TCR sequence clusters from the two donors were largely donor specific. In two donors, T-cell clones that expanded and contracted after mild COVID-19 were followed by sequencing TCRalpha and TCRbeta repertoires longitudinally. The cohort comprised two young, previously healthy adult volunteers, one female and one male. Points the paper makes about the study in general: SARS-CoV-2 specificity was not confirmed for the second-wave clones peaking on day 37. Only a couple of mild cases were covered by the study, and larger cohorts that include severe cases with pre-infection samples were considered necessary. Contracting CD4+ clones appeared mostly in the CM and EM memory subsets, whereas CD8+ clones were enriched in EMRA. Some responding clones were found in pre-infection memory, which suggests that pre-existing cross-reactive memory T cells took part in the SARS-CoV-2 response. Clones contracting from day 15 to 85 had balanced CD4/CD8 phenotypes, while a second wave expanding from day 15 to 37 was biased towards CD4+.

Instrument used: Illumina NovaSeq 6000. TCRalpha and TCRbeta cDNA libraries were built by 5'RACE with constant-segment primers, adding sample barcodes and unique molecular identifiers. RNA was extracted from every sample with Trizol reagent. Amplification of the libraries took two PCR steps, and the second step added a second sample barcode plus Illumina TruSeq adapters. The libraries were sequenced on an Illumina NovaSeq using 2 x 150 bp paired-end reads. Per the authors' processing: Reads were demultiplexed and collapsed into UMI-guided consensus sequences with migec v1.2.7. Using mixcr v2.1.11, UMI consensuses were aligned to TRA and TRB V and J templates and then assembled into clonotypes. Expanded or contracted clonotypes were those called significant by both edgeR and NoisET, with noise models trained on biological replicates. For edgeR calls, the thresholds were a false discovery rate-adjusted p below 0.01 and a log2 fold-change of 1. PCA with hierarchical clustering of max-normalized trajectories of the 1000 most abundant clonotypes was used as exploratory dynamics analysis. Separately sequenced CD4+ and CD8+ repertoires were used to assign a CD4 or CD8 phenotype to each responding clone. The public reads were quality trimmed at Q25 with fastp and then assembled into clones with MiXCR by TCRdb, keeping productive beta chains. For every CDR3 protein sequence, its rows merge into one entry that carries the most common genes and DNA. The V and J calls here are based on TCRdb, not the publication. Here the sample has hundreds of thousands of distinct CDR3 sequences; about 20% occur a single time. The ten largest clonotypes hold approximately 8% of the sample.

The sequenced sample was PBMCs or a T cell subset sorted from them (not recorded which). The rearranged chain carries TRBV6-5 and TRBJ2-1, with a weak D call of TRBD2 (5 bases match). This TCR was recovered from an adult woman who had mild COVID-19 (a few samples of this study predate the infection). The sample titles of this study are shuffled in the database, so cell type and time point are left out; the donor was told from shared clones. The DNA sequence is TGTGCCAGCAGTTACCCTACTAGGTACGGTGAGCAGTTCTTC. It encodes CASSYPTRYGEQFF.